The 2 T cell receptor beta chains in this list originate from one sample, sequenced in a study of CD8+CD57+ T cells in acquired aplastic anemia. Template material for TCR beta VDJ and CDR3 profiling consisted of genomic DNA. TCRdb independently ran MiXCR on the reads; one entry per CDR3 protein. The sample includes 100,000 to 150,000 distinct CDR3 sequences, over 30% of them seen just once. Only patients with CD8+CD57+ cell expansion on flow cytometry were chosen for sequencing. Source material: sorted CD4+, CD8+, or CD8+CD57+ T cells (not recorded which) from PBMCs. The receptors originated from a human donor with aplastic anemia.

CDR3 nucleotides: TGCAGTGCTGCCCGGGACACCGGGGAGCTGTTTTTT. Translation: CSAARDTGELFF. The chain has TRBV20-1 and TRBJ2-2, with no clear D. CDR3 size: 12 residues. The V end lost 5 bases, the J end lost 3 bases, and 7 bases lay between the germline ends. Per germline, CDR1 DFQATT and CDR2 SNEGSKA (reference sequence).

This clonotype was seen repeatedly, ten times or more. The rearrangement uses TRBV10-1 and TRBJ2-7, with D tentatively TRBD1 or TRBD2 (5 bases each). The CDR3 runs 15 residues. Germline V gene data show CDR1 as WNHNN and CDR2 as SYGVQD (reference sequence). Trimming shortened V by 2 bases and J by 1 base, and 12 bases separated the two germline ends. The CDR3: CASSERRGLSYEQYF. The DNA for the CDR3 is TGCGCCAGCAGTGAGCGCCGGGGCTTATCCTACGAGCAGTACTTC.